This T cell receptor (beta chain) was captured by sequencing in a study of T cell responses to AZD1222 COVID-19 vaccine. Broader study findings: The breadth and depth of Spike-specific TCRs increased once two AZD1222 doses had been given. Of the AZD1222 recipients, only 5 or 6 were seropositive at baseline.

CDR1 is MNHEY and CDR2 is SMNVEV in the germline V gene (reference sequence). The CDR3 consists of 16 residues. V lost 0 bases, J lost 3 bases, and 12 bases lay in between. This clone appeared once. Its specificity is unknown. This table comes from immunoSEQ multiplex PCR, and its TCRdb copy is limited to in-frame clones, with some not included. The table shows some 150,000 clones, with around 87% occurring only once. The sample consisted of peripheral blood, taken 28 days after the second AZD1222 dose. The chain links TRBV27 to TRBJ1-3; D is unclear. The clonotype originates from an adult who received the AZD1222 COVID-19 vaccine. The CDR3 DNA follows: TGTGCCAGCAGTTTATCGCTTCGGGGAGGTGGAAACACCATATATTTT. This gives the protein CASSLSLRGGGNTIYF.